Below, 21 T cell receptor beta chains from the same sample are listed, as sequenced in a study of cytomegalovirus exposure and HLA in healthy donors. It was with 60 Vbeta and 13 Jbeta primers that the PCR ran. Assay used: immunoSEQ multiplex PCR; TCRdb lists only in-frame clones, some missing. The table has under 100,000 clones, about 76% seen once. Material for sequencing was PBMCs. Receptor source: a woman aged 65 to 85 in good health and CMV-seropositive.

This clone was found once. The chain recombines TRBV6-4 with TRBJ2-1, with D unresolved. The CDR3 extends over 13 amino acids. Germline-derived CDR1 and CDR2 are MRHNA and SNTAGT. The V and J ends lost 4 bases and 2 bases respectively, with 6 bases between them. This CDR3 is CASSAQPYNEQFF. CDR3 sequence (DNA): TGTGCCAGCAGTGCACAACCCTACAATGAGCAGTTCTTC.

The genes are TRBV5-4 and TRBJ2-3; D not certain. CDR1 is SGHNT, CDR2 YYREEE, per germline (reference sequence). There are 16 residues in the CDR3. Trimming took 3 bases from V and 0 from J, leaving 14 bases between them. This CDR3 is CASSSGRASSTDTQYF. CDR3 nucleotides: TGTGCCAGCAGCTCCGGTAGAGCGTCTAGCACAGATACGCAGTATTTT.

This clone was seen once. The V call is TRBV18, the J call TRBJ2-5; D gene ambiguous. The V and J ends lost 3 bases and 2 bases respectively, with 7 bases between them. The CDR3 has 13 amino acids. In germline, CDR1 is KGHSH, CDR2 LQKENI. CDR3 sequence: CASSPSNQETQYF. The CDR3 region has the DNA TGTGCCAGCTCACCGTCAAATCAAGAGACCCAGTACTTC.

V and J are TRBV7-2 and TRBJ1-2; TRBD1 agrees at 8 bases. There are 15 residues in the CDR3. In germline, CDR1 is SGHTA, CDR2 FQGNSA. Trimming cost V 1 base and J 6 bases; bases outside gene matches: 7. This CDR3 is CASSLGSSGGNGYTF. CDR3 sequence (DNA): TGTGCCAGCAGCTTAGGATCTTCAGGGGGCAATGGCTACACCTTC.

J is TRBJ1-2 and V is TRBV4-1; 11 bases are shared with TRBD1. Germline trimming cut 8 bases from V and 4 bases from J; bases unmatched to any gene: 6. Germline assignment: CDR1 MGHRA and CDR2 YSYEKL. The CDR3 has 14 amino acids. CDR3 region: CASQKGQGAYGYTF. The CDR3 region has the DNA TGCGCCAGCCAGAAAGGACAGGGGGCCTATGGCTACACCTTC.

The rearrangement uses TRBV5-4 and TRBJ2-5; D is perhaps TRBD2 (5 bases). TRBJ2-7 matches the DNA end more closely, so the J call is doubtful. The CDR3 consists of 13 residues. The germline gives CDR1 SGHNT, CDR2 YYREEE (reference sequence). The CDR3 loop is CASSLAIGNEQYF. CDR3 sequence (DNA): TGTGCCAGCAGCTTGGCAATCGGGAACGAGCAGTACTTC.

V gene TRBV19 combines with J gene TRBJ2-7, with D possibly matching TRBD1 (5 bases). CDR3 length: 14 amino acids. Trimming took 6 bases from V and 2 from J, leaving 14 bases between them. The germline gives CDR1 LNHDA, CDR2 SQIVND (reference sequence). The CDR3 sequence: CASRAQGSTYEQYF. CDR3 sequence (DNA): TGTGCCAGTAGAGCCCAGGGTTCTACCTACGAGCAGTACTTC.

The CDR3 loop is CASSQDRTGNYGYTF. The CDR3 DNA follows: TGCGCCAGCAGCCAAGATAGGACAGGAAACTATGGCTACACCTTC. The chain links TRBV4-1 to TRBJ1-2, with 7 positions matching TRBD1. Germline assignment: CDR1 MGHRA and CDR2 YSYEKL. The J segment lost 2 bases and the V segment lost 0 bases, leaving 3 bases of the junction unmatched. This CDR3 has 15 amino acids.

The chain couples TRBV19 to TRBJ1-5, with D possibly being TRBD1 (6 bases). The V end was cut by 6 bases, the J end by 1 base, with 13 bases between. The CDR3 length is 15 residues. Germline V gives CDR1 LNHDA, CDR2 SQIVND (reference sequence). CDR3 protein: CASRVQGVSNQPQHF. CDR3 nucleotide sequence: TGTGCCAGTAGGGTACAGGGAGTCAGCAATCAGCCCCAGCATTTT.

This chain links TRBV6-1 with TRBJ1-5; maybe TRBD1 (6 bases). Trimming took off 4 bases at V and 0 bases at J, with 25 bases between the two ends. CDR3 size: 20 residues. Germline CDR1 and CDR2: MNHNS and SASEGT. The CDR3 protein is CASSVGVPRGLFYSNQPQHF. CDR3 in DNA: TGTGCCAGCAGTGTGGGGGTGCCCAGGGGTCTTTTTTATAGCAATCAGCCCCAGCATTTT.

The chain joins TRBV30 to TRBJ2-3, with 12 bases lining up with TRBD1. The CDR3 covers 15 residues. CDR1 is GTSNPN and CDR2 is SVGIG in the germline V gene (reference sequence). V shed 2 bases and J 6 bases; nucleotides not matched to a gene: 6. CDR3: CAWSLTGTGGDTQYF. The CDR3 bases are TGTGCCTGGAGTCTAACCGGGACAGGGGGCGATACGCAGTATTTT.

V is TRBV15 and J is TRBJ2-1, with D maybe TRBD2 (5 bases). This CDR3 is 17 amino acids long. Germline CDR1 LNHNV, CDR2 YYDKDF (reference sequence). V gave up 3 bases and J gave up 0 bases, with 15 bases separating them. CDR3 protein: CATSRREWGASYNEQFF. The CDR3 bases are TGTGCCACCAGCAGGAGAGAATGGGGAGCCTCCTACAATGAGCAGTTCTTC.

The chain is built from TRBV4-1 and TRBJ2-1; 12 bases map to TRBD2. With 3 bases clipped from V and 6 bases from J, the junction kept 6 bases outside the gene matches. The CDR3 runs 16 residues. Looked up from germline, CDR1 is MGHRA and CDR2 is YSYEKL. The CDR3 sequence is CASSHRLAGEGNEQFF. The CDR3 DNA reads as TGCGCCAGCAGCCACCGACTAGCGGGAGAGGGCAATGAGCAGTTCTTC.

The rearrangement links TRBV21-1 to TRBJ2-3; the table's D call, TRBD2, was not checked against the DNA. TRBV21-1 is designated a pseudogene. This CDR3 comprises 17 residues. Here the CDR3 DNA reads TGTGCCAGCAGCACCGGACTAGCGGCTAATAGCACAGATACGCAGTATTTT. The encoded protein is CASSTGLAANSTDTQYF.

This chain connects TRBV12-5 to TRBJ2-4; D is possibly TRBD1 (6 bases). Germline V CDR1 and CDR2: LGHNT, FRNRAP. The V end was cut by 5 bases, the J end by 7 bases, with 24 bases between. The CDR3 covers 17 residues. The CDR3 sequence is CASGPHRDKGLGNIQYF. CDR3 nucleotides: TGTGCTAGTGGTCCCCACCGGGACAAGGGGCTCGGGAACATTCAGTACTTC.

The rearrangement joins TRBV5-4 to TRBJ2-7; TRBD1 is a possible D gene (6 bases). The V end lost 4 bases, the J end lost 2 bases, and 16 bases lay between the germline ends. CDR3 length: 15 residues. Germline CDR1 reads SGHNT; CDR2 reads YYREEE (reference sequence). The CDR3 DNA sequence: TGTGCCAGCAGCCCTGGGCAGGGGCCAACCTACGAGCAGTACTTC. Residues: CASSPGQGPTYEQYF.

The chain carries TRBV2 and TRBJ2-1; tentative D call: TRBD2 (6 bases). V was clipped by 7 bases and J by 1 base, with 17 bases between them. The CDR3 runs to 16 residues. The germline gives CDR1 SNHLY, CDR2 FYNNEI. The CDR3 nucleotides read TGTGCCAGCAACCGAGCGACTAGAGTGTCCTACAATGAGCAGTTCTTC. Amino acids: CASNRATRVSYNEQFF.

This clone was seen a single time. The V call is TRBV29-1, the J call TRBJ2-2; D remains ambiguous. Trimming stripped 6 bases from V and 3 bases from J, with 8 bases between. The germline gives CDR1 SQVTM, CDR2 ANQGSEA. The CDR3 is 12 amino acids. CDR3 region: CSVEKDTGELFF. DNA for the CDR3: TGCAGCGTCGAGAAAGACACCGGGGAGCTGTTTTTT.

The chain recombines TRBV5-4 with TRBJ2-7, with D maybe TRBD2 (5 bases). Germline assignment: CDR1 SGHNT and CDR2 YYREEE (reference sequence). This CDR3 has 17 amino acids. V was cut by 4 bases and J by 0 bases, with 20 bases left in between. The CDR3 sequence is CASSRGYSGSFSYEQYF. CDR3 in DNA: TGTGCCAGCAGCCGGGGTTATTCGGGGAGCTTCTCCTACGAGCAGTACTTC.

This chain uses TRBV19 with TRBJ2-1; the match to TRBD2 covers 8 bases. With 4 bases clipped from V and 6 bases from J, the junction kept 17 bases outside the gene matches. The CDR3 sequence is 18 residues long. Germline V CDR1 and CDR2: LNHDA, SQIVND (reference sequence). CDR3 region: CASSTPSGGPVGFNEQFF. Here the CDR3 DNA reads TGTGCCAGTAGTACCCCTTCGGGAGGGCCAGTTGGTTTCAATGAGCAGTTCTTC.

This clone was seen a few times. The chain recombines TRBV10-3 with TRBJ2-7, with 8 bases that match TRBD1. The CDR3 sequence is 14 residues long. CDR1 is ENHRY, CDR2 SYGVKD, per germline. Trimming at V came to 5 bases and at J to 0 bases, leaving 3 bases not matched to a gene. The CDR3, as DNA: TGTGCCATCAGTCCAGGGGGCGCCTCCTACGAGCAGTACTTC. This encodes CAISPGGASYEQYF.